This T cell receptor beta chain was recorded in a study of shared clonotypes between healthy human individuals. V lost 7 bases to trimming and J lost 0 bases; unmatched junction nucleotides: 4. The CDR3 has 14 residues. In germline, CDR1 is LNHDA, CDR2 SQIVND (reference sequence). At the deep level, the assay was run. Profiling relied on immunoSEQ multiplex PCR, and the TCRdb table lists in-frame clones only, not all of them. The top ten hold around 12% of the sample, which has about 480,000 clones, about 79% seen once. About this clone itself: Its specificity is not known.

Findings and limits, study-wide: Clonotype sharing across donors was expected to vary with sequencing depth.

Only Caucasian adults living in Nashville, Tennessee served as donors. Specimen: PBMCs. This TCR derives from a woman aged 40 to 50 in good health. Some clones in this sample may be carry-over from other donors' samples. The V gene is TRBV19, the J gene TRBJ2-7, with 9 bases matching TRBD2. CDR3 DNA: TGTGCCAGTAAGGCGGGAGGGAGCTCCTACGAGCAGTACTTC. This codes for CASKAGGSSYEQYF.